These T cell receptor beta chains were read from a single sample in a study of T cells in Graves' hyperthyroidism and ophthalmopathy. TCRdb re-called the multiplex PCR reads with MiXCR, one entry per CDR3 protein. The sample lists 550,000 to 800,000 distinct CDR3 sequences; roughly 17% were seen once. What was sequenced was blood. All receptors come from a man in his fifties or sixties with Graves' hyperthyroidism. Both conserved end residues are part of each CDR3. A D gene is named only where the DNA matches it firmly. Size tells how often a clone was seen (once, few, many) or the class of an expanded clone, and some rows leave it out.

J gene	V gene	D gene	clone size	CDR3 protein	CDR3 DNA
TRBJ2-3	TRBV7-2	TRBD2	-	CASSRNGGGTDTQYF	TGTGCCAGCAGCCGAAACGGGGGGGGCACAGATACGCAGTATTTT
TRBJ2-2	TRBV11-2	-	many	CASSLGGPENTGELFF	TGTGCCAGCAGCTTGGGCGGGCCGGAGAACACCGGGGAGCTGTTTTTT
TRBJ2-1	TRBV19	-	-	CASSDWDTPNEQFF	TGTGCCAGTAGTGATTGGGACACTCCCAATGAGCAGTTCTTC
TRBJ2-2	TRBV19	-	many	CASSIVPTGELFF	TGTGCCAGTAGTATCGTGCCCACCGGGGAGCTGTTTTTT
TRBJ2-7	TRBV5-6	-	few	CASSLTGRISYEQYF	TGTGCCAGCAGCTTAACTGGCCGCATTTCCTACGAGCAGTACTTC
TRBJ1-1	TRBV7-8	TRBD1	many	CASSLGTGGAAEAFF	TGTGCCAGCAGCTTAGGGACAGGGGGCGCGGCTGAAGCTTTCTTT
TRBJ2-1	TRBV24-1	-	many	CATSGVGAPYNEQFF	TGTGCCACCAGTGGGGTGGGAGCCCCATACAATGAGCAGTTCTTC
TRBJ1-4	TRBV6-1	TRBD1	many	CASSRKPGQDLKLFF	TGTGCCAGCAGTCGAAAGCCGGGACAGGACTTAAAACTGTTTTTT
TRBJ2-7	TRBV27	-	many	CASRAVARGEQYF	TGTGCCAGCAGGGCCGTGGCGCGCGGGGAGCAGTACTTC
TRBJ1-4	TRBV19	TRBD1	few	CASSPRTGGRSPEKLFF	TGTGCCAGTAGTCCTCGGACAGGAGGTCGGTCCCCAGAAAAACTGTTTTTT
TRBJ2-5	TRBV19	-	many	CASSPLVGVETQYF	TGTGCCAGTAGTCCGCTTGTAGGTGTGGAGACCCAGTACTTC
TRBJ2-1	TRBV27	-	many	CASSWVLTYNEQFF	TGTGCCAGCAGTTGGGTACTAACCTACAATGAGCAGTTCTTC
TRBJ1-2	TRBV12-3/TRBV12-4	-	many	CASSLNPGAIDTF	TGTGCCAGCAGTTTAAATCCCGGGGCCATCGACACCTTC
TRBJ2-1	TRBV29-1	-	many	CSVERLRSNEQFF	TGCAGCGTTGAGAGACTACGAAGCAATGAGCAGTTCTTC
TRBJ2-7	TRBV27	TRBD1	-	CASIQRDRLNEQYF	TGTGCCAGCATTCAACGGGACAGGCTCAACGAGCAGTACTTC
TRBJ2-7	TRBV28	-	-	CASSLDGLWYEQYF	TGTGCCAGCAGTTTGGACGGCTTATGGTACGAGCAGTACTTC
TRBJ2-5	TRBV5-1	-	many	CASSPGAGNIPTETQYF	TGCGCCAGCAGCCCCGGGGCCGGCAATATTCCTACGGAGACCCAGTACTTC
TRBJ2-7	TRBV7-2	-	-	CASSPRSYAQYF	TGTGCCAGCAGCCCCCGCTCCTACGCGCAGTACTTC
TRBJ1-1	TRBV19	-	many	CASSITRNTEAFF	TGTGCCAGTAGTATCACCCGGAACACTGAAGCTTTCTTT
TRBJ2-7	TRBV12-3/TRBV12-4	-	many	CASTDKGLGEQYF	TGTGCCAGCACTGACAAGGGTTTGGGGGAGCAGTACTTC
TRBJ1-1	TRBV28	-	many	CASSFPPEDTEAFF	TGTGCCAGCAGTTTCCCCCCTGAGGACACTGAAGCTTTCTTT
TRBJ2-2	TRBV9	TRBD1	few	CASSADRGTGELFF	TGTGCCAGCAGCGCCGACAGGGGAACCGGGGAGCTGTTTTTT
TRBJ2-3	TRBV29-1	TRBD2	many	CSVLYPLAGSTDTQYF	TGCAGCGTCCTGTATCCTCTAGCGGGGAGCACAGATACGCAGTATTTT
TRBJ1-5	TRBV24-1	TRBD1	many	CATSESGTGFNQPQHF	TGTGCCACCAGTGAGTCGGGGACAGGTTTCAATCAGCCCCAGCATTTT
TRBJ2-2	TRBV5-1	TRBD2	-	CASSSGTSRTGELFF	TGCGCCAGCAGCAGCGGGACTAGCCGTACCGGGGAGCTGTTTTTT
TRBJ2-7	TRBV12-3/TRBV12-4	TRBD1	many	CASRRTGLGSEQYF	TGTGCCAGCAGACGGACAGGGTTGGGGAGCGAGCAGTACTTC